What follows is one T cell receptor beta chain and its context. Its antigen is unidentified. Between the trimmed V and J ends, which lost 3 bases and 5 bases, there was a span of 10 bases. Germline assignment: CDR1 LNHDA and CDR2 SQIVND (reference sequence). The CDR3 runs 13 residues. This table comes from immunoSEQ multiplex PCR, and its TCRdb copy is limited to in-frame clones, with some not included. The profile shows approximately 52,000 clones, roughly 84% of them singletons. These data originate in a study of OX40 agonist ivuxolimab in advanced cancers. Study-level points and caveats: Doses of 0.1 to 3.0 mg/kg were accompanied by clonal expansion of CD4+ and CD8+ blood T cells by week 6. CD4+ T cells averaged fewer expanded clones than CD8+ T cells.

This rearrangement joins TRBV19 to TRBJ2-5; no reliable D call. The receptor's source is an adult with an advanced solid tumor such as melanoma, head and neck, liver or kidney cancer. The specimen comprised CD4+ or CD8+ T cells sorted from blood, sampled in a trial of the OX40 agonist ivuxolimab. The CDR3 spells CASSMSSPETQYF. Here the CDR3 DNA reads TGTGCCAGTAGTATGAGTAGCCCGGAGACCCAGTACTTC.